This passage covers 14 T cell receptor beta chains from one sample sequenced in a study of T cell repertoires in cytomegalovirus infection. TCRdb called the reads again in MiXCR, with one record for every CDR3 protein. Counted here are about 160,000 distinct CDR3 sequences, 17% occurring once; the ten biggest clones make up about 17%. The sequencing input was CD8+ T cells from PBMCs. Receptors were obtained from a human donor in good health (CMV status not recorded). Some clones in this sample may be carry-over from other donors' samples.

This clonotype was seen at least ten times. DNA of the CDR3: TGTGCCAGCAGCTCAATTAGGGACCCCGGAGTGACCCAGTACTTC. This codes for CASSSIRDPGVTQYF. The chain joins TRBV7-8 to TRBJ2-5, with D tentatively TRBD1 or TRBD2 (5 bases each). The CDR3 contains 15 residues. The ends were cut back, 4 bases at V and 7 bases at J, with 19 bases in the middle. Per germline, CDR1 SGHVS and CDR2 FQNEAQ.

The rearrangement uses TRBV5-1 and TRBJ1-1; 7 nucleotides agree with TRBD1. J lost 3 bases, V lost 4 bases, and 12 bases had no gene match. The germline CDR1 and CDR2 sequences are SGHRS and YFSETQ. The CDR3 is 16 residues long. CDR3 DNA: TGCGCCAGCAGCCTACGGACAGGTCGGGTGGACACTGAAGCTTTCTTT. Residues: CASSLRTGRVDTEAFF.

The CDR3 protein is CASSRGLNTEAFF. As DNA, the CDR3 is TGTGCCAGCTCCAGGGGGTTGAACACTGAAGCTTTCTTT. V and J are TRBV6-1 and TRBJ1-1, with TRBD1 matching over 7 bases. The germline V gene has CDR1 MNHNS and CDR2 SASEGT. The CDR3 loop spans 13 amino acids. V lost 8 bases to trimming and J lost 0 bases; unmatched junction nucleotides: 3.

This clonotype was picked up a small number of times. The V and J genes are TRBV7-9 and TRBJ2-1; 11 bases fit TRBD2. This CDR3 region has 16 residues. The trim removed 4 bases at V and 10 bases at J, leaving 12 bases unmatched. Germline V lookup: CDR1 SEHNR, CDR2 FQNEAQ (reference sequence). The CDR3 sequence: CASSSRISGGAGEQFF. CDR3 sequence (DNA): TGTGCCAGCAGCTCCCGGATTAGCGGGGGGGCAGGGGAGCAGTTCTTC.

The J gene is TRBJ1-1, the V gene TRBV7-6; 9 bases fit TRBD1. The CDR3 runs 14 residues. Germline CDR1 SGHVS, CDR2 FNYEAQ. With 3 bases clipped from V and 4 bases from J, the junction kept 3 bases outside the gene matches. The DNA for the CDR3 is TGTGCCAGCAGCTTGTCGACAGGGGGCACTGAAGCTTTCTTT. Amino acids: CASSLSTGGTEAFF.

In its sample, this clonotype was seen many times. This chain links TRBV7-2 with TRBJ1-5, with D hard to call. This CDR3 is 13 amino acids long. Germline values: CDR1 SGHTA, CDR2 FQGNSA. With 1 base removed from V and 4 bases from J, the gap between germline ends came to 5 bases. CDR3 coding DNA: TGTGCCAGCAGCTTAGATGGAAATCAGCCCCAGCATTTT. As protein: CASSLDGNQPQHF.

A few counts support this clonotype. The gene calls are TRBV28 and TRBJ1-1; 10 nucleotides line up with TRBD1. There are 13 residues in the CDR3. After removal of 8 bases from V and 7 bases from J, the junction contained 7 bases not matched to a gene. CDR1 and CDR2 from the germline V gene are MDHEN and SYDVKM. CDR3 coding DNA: TGTGCCAGCGATATCGGACAGGGGGTTGAAGCTTTCTTT. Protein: CASDIGQGVEAFF.

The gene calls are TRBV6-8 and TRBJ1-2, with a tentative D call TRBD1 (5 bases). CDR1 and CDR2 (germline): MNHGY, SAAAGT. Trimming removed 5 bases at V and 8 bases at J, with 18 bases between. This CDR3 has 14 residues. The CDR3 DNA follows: TGTGCCAGCAGTCCTGTCTGGGGGGATGAAGGCTACACCTTC. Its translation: CASSPVWGDEGYTF.

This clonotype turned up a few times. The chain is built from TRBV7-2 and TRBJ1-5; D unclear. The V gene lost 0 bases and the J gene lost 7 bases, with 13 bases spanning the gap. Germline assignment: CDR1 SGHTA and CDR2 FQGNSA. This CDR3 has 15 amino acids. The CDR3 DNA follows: TGTGCCAGCAGCTTAGCGAGGCAGGCCCTACAGCCCCAGCATTTT. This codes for CASSLARQALQPQHF.

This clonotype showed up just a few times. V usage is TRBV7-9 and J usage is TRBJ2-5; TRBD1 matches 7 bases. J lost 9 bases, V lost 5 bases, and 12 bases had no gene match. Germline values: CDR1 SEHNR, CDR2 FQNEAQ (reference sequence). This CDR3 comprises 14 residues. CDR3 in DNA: TGTGCCAGCAGCCCCCAACCCGACAGGGCGGCCCAGTACTTC. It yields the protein CASSPQPDRAAQYF. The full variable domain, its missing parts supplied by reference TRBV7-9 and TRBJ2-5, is DTGVSQNPRHKITKRGQNVTFRCDPISEHNRLYWYRQTLGQGPEFLTYFQNEAQLEKSRLLSDRFSAERPKGSFSTLEIQRTEQGDSAMYLCASSPQPDRAAQYFGPGTRLLVL.

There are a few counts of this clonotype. The CDR3 protein is CASSSIELEPYEQYF. CDR3 DNA: TGTGCCAGCAGTTCCATCGAGCTCGAGCCCTACGAGCAGTACTTC. The chain uses TRBV7-9 and TRBJ2-7; no definite D call. The CDR3 contains 15 residues. CDR1 and CDR2 from the germline V gene are SEHNR and FQNEAQ (reference sequence). V dropped 6 bases and J dropped 2 bases, with 17 bases sitting between them.

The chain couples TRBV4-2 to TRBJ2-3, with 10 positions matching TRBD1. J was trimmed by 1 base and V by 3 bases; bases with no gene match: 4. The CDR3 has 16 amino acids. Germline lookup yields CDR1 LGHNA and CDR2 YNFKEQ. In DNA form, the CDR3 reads TGTGCCAGCAGCCAGGAAGACAGGGGGCGCACAGATACGCAGTATTTT. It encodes CASSQEDRGRTDTQYF.

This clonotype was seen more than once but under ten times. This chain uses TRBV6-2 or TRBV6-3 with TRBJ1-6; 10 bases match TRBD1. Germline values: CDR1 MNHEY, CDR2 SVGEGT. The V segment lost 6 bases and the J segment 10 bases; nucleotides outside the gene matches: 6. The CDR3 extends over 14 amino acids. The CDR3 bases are TGTGCCAGCAGCTCGACAGGGGGCCGGTCACCCCTCCACTTT. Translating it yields CASSSTGGRSPLHF.

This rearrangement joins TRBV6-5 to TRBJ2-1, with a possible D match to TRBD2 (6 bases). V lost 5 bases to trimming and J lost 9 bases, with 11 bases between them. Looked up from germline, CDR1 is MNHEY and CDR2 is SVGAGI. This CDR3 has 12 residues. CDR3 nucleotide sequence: TGTGCCAGCAGTCCCGGGACTTCTGAGCAGTTCTTC. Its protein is CASSPGTSEQFF.